This is a list of T cell receptor beta chains from one sample in a study of lymphopenia after photon versus proton radiotherapy. Libraries were prepared by immunoSEQ multiplex PCR; TCRdb keeps only in-frame clonotypes and omits some of them. The sample has approximately 160,000 clones, approximately 91% seen once. The sequencing used peripheral blood, collected from a patient treated with photon-based radiotherapy. The origin of the receptors is a man aged 45 to 65 with gastric cancer. Both conserved end residues are part of each CDR3. The D gene is left open where the match is weak. Some rows have no size entry. The others give once, few or many, or a class for an expanded clone.

>-|TRBJ2-7|13|TRBV11-2|TRBD1
TGTGCCAGCAGCTTGCCGACAGGGGACCCGCAGTACTTC
CASSLPTGDPQYF
>-|TRBJ2-2|15|TRBV6-4|TRBD1
TGTGCCAGCAGTGACTCTGGACAGGGAGGCGGGGAGCTGTTTTTT
CASSDSGQGGGELFF
>-|TRBJ1-2|15|TRBV5-1|-
TGCGCCAGCAGCTTGGAAACAGGATTATCATCTGGCTACACCTTC
CASSLETGLSSGYTF
>-|TRBJ2-2|15|TRBV11-2|TRBD2
TGTGCCAGCAGCTCGGGACTACTTAACACCGGGGAGCTGTTTTTT
CASSSGLLNTGELFF
>-|TRBJ2-7|13|TRBV14|-
TGTGCCAGCAGCCAAGGTTCCGGCTACGAGCAGTACTTC
CASSQGSGYEQYF
>-|TRBJ1-1|15|TRBV27|-
TGTGCCAGCAGAACGACAGGTTCAGGGAACACTGAAGCTTTCTTT
CASRTTGSGNTEAFF
>-|TRBJ1-2|13|TRBV5-1|-
TGCGCCAGCAGCTTGGGCGGGGGACGGGGCTACACCTTC
CASSLGGGRGYTF
>-|TRBJ1-3|16|TRBV6-5|TRBD1
TGTGCCAGCAGTTACGATACAGGGGGCTCTGGAAACACCATATATTTT
CASSYDTGGSGNTIYF
>-|TRBJ2-7|14|TRBV7-2|TRBD1
TGTGCCAGCAGCTCTCAGACAGGGGGAGGCGAGCAGTACTTC
CASSSQTGGGEQYF
>-|TRBJ1-2|15|TRBV27|-
TGTGCCAGCAGTCTAAATGGAAATTGGGACTATGGCTACACCTTC
CASSLNGNWDYGYTF
>-|TRBJ2-1|14|TRBV7-9|-
TGTGCCAGCAGCTTAGACAGGGCCTACAATGAGCAGTTCTTC
CASSLDRAYNEQFF
>-|TRBJ2-7|14|TRBV5-6|-
TGTGCCAGCAGCTTGAAGGGGAACCCCTACGAGCAGTACTTC
CASSLKGNPYEQYF
>-|TRBJ1-3|12|TRBV6-5|-
TGTGCCAGCAGAGACTCTGGAAACACCATATATTTT
CASRDSGNTIYF
>-|TRBJ2-7|15|TRBV5-8|TRBD2
TGTGCCAGCAGCTTGTTGGGGGGGAGCTCCTACGAGCAGTACTTC
CASSLLGGSSYEQYF
>-|TRBJ1-4|14|TRBV7-2|-
TGTGCCAGCAAGCAGACAGGTCCTAATGAAAAACTGTTTTTT
CASKQTGPNEKLFF
>-|TRBJ1-2|15|TRBV18|-
TGTGCCAGCTCACCATCACAGGGCGGAGAATATGGCTACACCTTC
CASSPSQGGEYGYTF
>few|TRBJ1-3|15|TRBV9|-
TGTGCCAGCAGCTTCGCGGGGGGCCCTGGAAACACCATATATTTT
CASSFAGGPGNTIYF
>-|TRBJ2-2|16|TRBV5-4|TRBD2
TGTGCCAGCAGCCCCGAGGTACTAGCGGTTCCCGGGGAGCTGTTTTTT
CASSPEVLAVPGELFF
>-|TRBJ2-2|16|TRBV28|TRBD2
TGTGCCAGCAGTCCGACTAGCGGGAGTAAAACCGGGGAGCTGTTTTTT
CASSPTSGSKTGELFF
>-|TRBJ1-1|13|TRBV11-2|-
TGTGCCAGCAGCTTAGGGGCGAGAACTGAAGCTTTCTTT
CASSLGARTEAFF
>-|TRBJ1-2|15|TRBV27|TRBD1
TGTGCCAGCAGTCCCCGGACAGGGGACCCGACTGGGTACACCTTC
CASSPRTGDPTGYTF
>-|TRBJ1-2|13|TRBV19|TRBD1
TGTGCCAGTAGCCCGTCCAGGGGGCGCAGCTACACCTTC
CASSPSRGRSYTF
>-|TRBJ2-7|15|TRBV5-1|TRBD2
TGCGCCAGCAGCTTCAGCGGGAGGGAGCCTAGCGAGCAGTACTTC
CASSFSGREPSEQYF
>-|TRBJ2-3|13|TRBV29-1|TRBD2
TGCAGCGTTGCCCCGGGAGGGACAGATACGCAGTATTTT
CSVAPGGTDTQYF
>once|TRBJ2-1|12|TRBV11-2|-
TGTGCCAGCAGCTTAGTAGTACATGAGCAGTTCTTC
CASSLVVHEQFF
>-|TRBJ1-2|15|TRBV5-1|TRBD1
TGCGCCAGCAGCTCCTCACTACAGGGGGCGCAGGGCTACACCTTC
CASSSSLQGAQGYTF
>-|TRBJ2-1|13|TRBV9|-
TGTGCCAGCAGCCCCCGGGACTACAATGAGCAGTTCTTC
CASSPRDYNEQFF
>-|TRBJ2-7|14|TRBV11-2|TRBD2
TGTGCCAGCAGCTTTGGAGCGGGGGCCTACGAGCAGTACTTC
CASSFGAGAYEQYF
>-|TRBJ1-3|16|TRBV6-5|-
TGTGCCAGCAGTTACTCGGAGGGCTATTCTGGAAACACCATATATTTT
CASSYSEGYSGNTIYF
>-|TRBJ1-2|15|TRBV7-2|TRBD1
TGTGCCAGCAGCTTAGGCGGTACAGGGGTCTATGGCTACACCTTC
CASSLGGTGVYGYTF
>-|TRBJ1-4|15|TRBV5-8|-
TGTGCCAGCAGCTCTCAAGTTGCAACTAATGAAAAACTGTTTTTT
CASSSQVATNEKLFF
>few|TRBJ2-3|12|TRBV7-3|-
TGTGCCAGCAGCTTAGAGGGAGATACGCAGTATTTT
CASSLEGDTQYF
>-|TRBJ2-7|15|TRBV4-1|TRBD2
TGCGCCAGCAGCCAAGTCGCGGGAGAAACCTACGAGCAGTACTTC
CASSQVAGETYEQYF
>-|TRBJ2-7|12|TRBV30|-
TGTGCCGCCTCCGGGAATCCCTACGAACAGTACTTC
CAASGNPYEQYF
>-|TRBJ2-4|17|TRBV11-2|TRBD1
TGTGCCAGCAAACCCGGGACAGGGGACGGAACCAAAAACATTCAGTACTTC
CASKPGTGDGTKNIQYF
>-|TRBJ2-1|18|TRBV18|-
TGTGCCAGCTCACCAAATGACCCCGGGACCGGAGCCTACAATGAGCAGTTCTTC
CASSPNDPGTGAYNEQFF
>-|TRBJ2-7|15|TRBV28|-
TGTGCCAGCAGCCCCCTTAGGCCAGCCAGCTACGAGCAGTACTTC
CASSPLRPASYEQYF
>-|TRBJ2-1|14|TRBV10-2|TRBD2
TGCGCCAGCAATCTAGCGGGACCCTACAATGAGCAGTTCTTC
CASNLAGPYNEQFF
>-|TRBJ2-6|18|TRBV2|TRBD1
TGTGCCAGCAGTTCAACGGGACAGGTTTTCTCTGGGGCCAACGTCCTGACTTTC
CASSSTGQVFSGANVLTF
>-|TRBJ2-7|14|TRBV21-1|-
TGTGCCAGCAGCCTCGGACTAGCTGGCTACGAGCAGTACTTC
CASSLGLAGYEQYF
>-|TRBJ2-1|16|TRBV18|TRBD2
TGTGCCAGCTCAGCACTAGCGTCAAGCTCCTACAATGAGCAGTTCTTC
CASSALASSSYNEQFF
>-|TRBJ2-5|15|TRBV7-7|-
TGTGCCAGCAGCTTAGCCCCTCTACCGCCTGAGACCCAGTACTTC
CASSLAPLPPETQYF
>once|TRBJ2-1|12|TRBV5-4|-
TGTGCCAGCAGCTTGGATGGGGGTGAGCAGTTCTTC
CASSLDGGEQFF